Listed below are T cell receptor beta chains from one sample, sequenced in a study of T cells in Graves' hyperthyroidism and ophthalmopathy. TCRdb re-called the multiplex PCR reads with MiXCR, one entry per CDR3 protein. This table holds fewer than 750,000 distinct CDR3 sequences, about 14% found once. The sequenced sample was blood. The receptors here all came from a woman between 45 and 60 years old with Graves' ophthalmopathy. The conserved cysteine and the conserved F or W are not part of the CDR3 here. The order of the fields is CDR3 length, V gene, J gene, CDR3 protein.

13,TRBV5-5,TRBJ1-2,ASSLQASANYGYT
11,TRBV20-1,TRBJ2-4,SASFLAKNIQY
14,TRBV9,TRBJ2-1,ASSVVPGTANNEQF
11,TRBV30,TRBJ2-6,AWAGSGANVLT
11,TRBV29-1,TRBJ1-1,SVVGILNTEAF
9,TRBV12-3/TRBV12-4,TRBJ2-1,ASRYYNEQF
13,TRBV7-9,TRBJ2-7,ASSTGQGRGYEQY
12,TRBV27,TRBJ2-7,ASSFPDTNYEQY
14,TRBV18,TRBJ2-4,ASSPKDSLGTNIQY
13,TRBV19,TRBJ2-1,ASSIAGGLNNEQF
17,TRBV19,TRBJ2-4,ASSIPTGLAVLAKNIQY
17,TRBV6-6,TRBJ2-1,ASSYPGLAGGPDHHEQF
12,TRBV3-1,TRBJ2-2,ASSQVQEIGELF
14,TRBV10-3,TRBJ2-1,AISAPSGRKGDEQF
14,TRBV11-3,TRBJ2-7,ASSSPGLAGVLEQY
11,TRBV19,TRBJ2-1,ASSILGGNEQF
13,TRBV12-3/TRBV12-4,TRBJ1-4,ASSFFGGANEKLF